The entry that follows covers one TCR beta chain sequence. The clone's antigen remains unknown. No per-base quality is available; no much larger clone lies one base away. The library was obtained by the immunoSEQ multiplex PCR assay. TCRdb stores this immuneACCESS table with in-frame sequences only. Part of the clones is absent; in the studies checked, under half of the shortfall reflects unresolved V genes, and no reason is known for the rest. This sample holds some 130,000 clones; 80% to 95% were observed only once. The ten largest account for around 5.4% of the sample. This entry belongs to a study of control samples from healthy donors and cancer patients (dated by TCRdb to 2018 to 2020). The CDR3 sequence holds 13 residues, the cysteine and phenylalanine included. Only the CDR3 DNA stays, 39 bases, in frame from base 1. For CDR1 and CDR2, the germline V gene (reference sequence) lists MNHEY and SMNVEV. V gives up 6 bases and J gives up 9 bases, and the segment between their germline ends measures 12 bases.

This TCR came from a young man in good health. The sequencing input was blood. The chain was built from TRBV27 and TRBJ1-6; the D gene identity is not certain. At the DNA level, the sequence is TGTGCCAGCAGGATCGGGTCGCGTTCACCCCTCCACTTT. Translated, it reads CASRIGSRSPLHF.